This TCR beta chain came from a study of spatial heterogeneity in lung cancer. Study-level background: Donation came from around 72 patients with untreated early-stage non-small cell lung cancer.

This clonotype was found many times. TCR cDNA molecules each had a unique molecular identifier. TCRdb analysed the 5' RACE reads with MiXCR anew, one entry per CDR3 protein. The sample shows roughly 70,000 distinct CDR3 sequences, approximately 8.9% of them seen only once. Time point denoted: blood at routine non-recurrence follow-up after resection. The sequenced material consisted of unsorted whole RNA from tumor, nontumor lung or frozen PBMC. The CDR3 is 13 residues long. Trimming pared 1 base from V and 5 bases from J, leaving 5 bases between. Looked up from germline, CDR1 is SGHVS and CDR2 is FNYEAQ.

The chain is built from TRBV7-6 and TRBJ2-2, with D unclear. This sequence was found in a female donor with early-stage non-small cell lung cancer. The sample in question was PBMCs, obtained at follow-up. The CDR3 sequence: CASSLVSTGELFF. CDR3 nucleotide sequence: TGTGCCAGCAGCTTAGTCTCTACCGGGGAGCTGTTTTTT.